Shown below are 17 T cell receptor beta chains from a single sample sequenced in a study of blood T cells in healthy people across ages. Next came a second PCR, run for roughly 6 to 11 cycles, which used a sample-barcoded 5' primer along with a J-beta primer mix. TCRdb re-derived calls from the 5' RACE reads in MiXCR, one entry per CDR3 protein. This sample yields around 1,900,000 distinct CDR3 sequences, of which more than 35% are seen a single time; more than 20% belongs to the top ten. The sequenced sample consisted of blood. These receptors came from a human donor in good health.

This clonotype has only a few counts. The CDR3 region has the DNA TGTGCCAAAATTTTAGGCAACAATGGAGCGGGGGTTACCTACGAGCAGTACTTC. Encoded protein: CAKILGNNGAGVTYEQYF. This rearrangement joins TRBV6-1 to TRBJ2-5, with 8 bases that match TRBD2. The tail of the sequence fits TRBJ2-7 better, so the J call may be wrong. From germline, CDR1 is MNHNS and CDR2 SASEGT. The CDR3 length is 18 residues.

This clonotype was recorded a few times. The rearrangement links TRBV20-1 to TRBJ2-7; maybe TRBD2 (5 bases). CDR3 length: 14 amino acids. Germline CDR1 DFQATT, CDR2 SNEGSKA (reference sequence). The V end was cut by 0 bases, the J end by 2 bases, with 11 bases between. CDR3 sequence: CSARDQKGAYEQYF. The DNA for the CDR3 is TGCAGTGCTAGAGATCAAAAGGGAGCCTACGAGCAGTACTTC.

The chain couples TRBV9 to TRBJ1-1; no reliable D call. Per germline, CDR1 SGDLS and CDR2 YYNGEE. The CDR3 totals 15 residues. V gave up 5 bases and J gave up 0 bases, with 14 bases separating them. The CDR3 nucleotides read TGTGCCAGCAGTGCCTTTGGGCATATGAACACTGAAGCTTTCTTT. Translation: CASSAFGHMNTEAFF.

The genes are TRBV30 and TRBJ2-5, with D tentatively TRBD2 (6 bases). Trimming removed 3 bases at V and 3 bases at J, with 11 bases between. The germline CDR1 and CDR2 sequences are GTSNPN and SVGIG (reference sequence). This CDR3 has 13 amino acids. In nucleotides, the CDR3 is TGTGCCTGGAGCGTTGCTAGCGAAGAGACCCAGTACTTC. As protein: CAWSVASEETQYF.

This clonotype has more than one count but fewer than ten. The CDR3 sequence: CASSFPKTGTEIYEQYF. The DNA of the CDR3 is TGCGCCAGCAGCTTCCCCAAAACCGGGACAGAAATCTACGAGCAGTACTTC. The rearrangement uses TRBV5-1 and TRBJ2-4, with TRBD1 matching 7 bases. The J call is uncertain, as TRBJ2-7 better fits the DNA end. CDR3 size: 17 residues. CDR1 SGHRS and CDR2 YFSETQ come from the germline V gene.

This clonotype was observed a few times. The rearrangement uses TRBV27 and TRBJ2-1; 10 bases are shared with TRBD2. Germline V gives CDR1 MNHEY, CDR2 SMNVEV (reference sequence). Trimming cost V 4 bases and J 2 bases; bases outside gene matches: 2. The CDR3 length is 15 residues. CDR3 in DNA: TGTGCCAGCAGTTGGAGCGGGGGGGCCTACAATGAGCAGTTCTTC. Protein sequence: CASSWSGGAYNEQFF.

The V call is TRBV9, the J call TRBJ2-3, with D tentatively TRBD1 (5 bases). There are 15 residues in the CDR3. The V gene's germline CDR1 is SGDLS and CDR2 YYNGEE. V lost 0 bases to trimming and J lost 4 bases, with 12 bases between them. CDR3 nucleotide sequence: TGTGCCAGCAGCGTAGCTGACAGTGGGGCAGATACGCAGTATTTT. Amino acid sequence: CASSVADSGADTQYF.

This clonotype was seen only a few times. This sequence joins TRBV7-8 and TRBJ1-5; D not resolved. Trimming cost V 5 bases and J 0 bases, with 11 bases left between them. Germline V gene sequence: CDR1 SGHVS, CDR2 FQNEAQ. The CDR3 runs to 15 residues. The CDR3 reads CASSRTRVSNQPQHF. The CDR3 DNA reads as TGTGCCAGCAGCCGAACTCGCGTTAGCAATCAGCCCCAGCATTTT. Together with reference TRBV7-8 and TRBJ1-5, the CDR3 gives the full variable domain: GAGVSQSPRYKVAKRGQDVALRCDPISGHVSLFWYQQALGQGPEFLTYFQNEAQLDKSGLPSDRFFAERPEGSVSTLKIQRTQQEDSAVYLCASSRTRVSNQPQHFGDGTRLSIL.

About this clonotype itself: A much larger clone sits a single nucleotide away, making a read error possible. V and J are TRBV4-2 and TRBJ2-7; D might be TRBD1 (7 bases). CDR3 length: 16 residues. CDR1 and CDR2 from the germline V gene are LGHNA and YNFKEQ. Trimming shortened V by 0 bases and J by 2 bases, and 14 bases separated the two germline ends. The CDR3 region is CASSQDLSRGAYEQYF. The CDR3 region has the DNA TGTGCCAGCAGCCAAGATCTGTCCAGGGGGGCCTACGAGCAGTACTTC.

This clonotype was detected a few times. The rearrangement uses TRBV4-1 and TRBJ2-1, with unresolved D. V lost 2 bases and J 13 bases, leaving 15 bases between the germline ends. CDR1 and CDR2 from the germline V gene are MGHRA and YSYEKL. This CDR3 contains 13 residues. The DNA for the CDR3 is TGCGCCAGCAGCCAATCCCGCGACGCGGAACAGTTCTTC. This gives the protein CASSQSRDAEQFF.

The chain couples TRBV28 to TRBJ1-3, with a tentative D call TRBD1 (6 bases). From germline, CDR1 is MDHEN and CDR2 SYDVKM. V was cut by 6 bases and J by 0 bases, with 15 bases left in between. This CDR3 is 16 amino acids long. CDR3 DNA: TGTGCCAGCAGGACCCAGGGGCCGACCTCTGGAAACACCATATATTTT. This gives the protein CASRTQGPTSGNTIYF.

Points on this clonotype: Given a much more abundant clone one base away, this may be a read error. The chain joins TRBV12-3 or TRBV12-4 to TRBJ2-4; no reliable D call. V was shortened by 3 bases and J by 13 bases, with 16 bases between the two germline ends. This CDR3 contains 13 residues. For the CDR3, the DNA is TGTGCCAGCAGTTTGACGGTATACAATGAGCAGTACTTC. Amino acid sequence: CASSLTVYNEQYF.

In this sample, this clonotype turned up a few times. The chain recombines TRBV29-1 with TRBJ2-3, with TRBD2 matching 7 bases. The V segment lost 0 bases and the J segment 8 bases; nucleotides outside the gene matches: 11. This CDR3 spans 15 amino acids. Germline CDR1 and CDR2: SQVTM and ANQGSEA. As DNA, the CDR3 is TGCAGCGTTGAAGAGTCTGGCGGGGGAGGAGGTACGCAGTATTTT. Encoded protein: CSVEESGGGGGTQYF.

Only a few counts were recorded for this clonotype. The chain has TRBV12-3 or TRBV12-4 and TRBJ2-1, with D uncertain. Near its end, the DNA agrees better with TRBJ2-7, so the J call may be wrong. The CDR3 is 16 amino acids. In DNA form, the CDR3 reads TGTGCCAGCACTTCGAACCTGGCGAGAGAATCCTACGAGCAGTACTTC. It yields the protein CASTSNLARESYEQYF.

The chain combines TRBV29-1 with TRBJ1-1, with D uncertain. CDR3 length equals 14 residues. Trimming cost V 5 bases and J 0 bases, with 13 bases left between them. The germline V gene encodes CDR1 SQVTM and CDR2 ANQGSEA. The DNA for the CDR3 is TGCAGCGTTACCCGAGCGTGGATGAACACTGAAGCTTTCTTT. Amino acid sequence: CSVTRAWMNTEAFF.

As concerns this clonotype: At one end the junction does not follow the germline gene, possibly because of a read error. The V call is TRBV12-3 or TRBV12-4, the J call TRBJ2-3; 8 bases fit TRBD1. The CDR3 sequence is 13 residues long. This CDR3 is CASGQGGADAQYF. In nucleotides, the CDR3 is TGTGCCTCCGGACAGGGAGGAGCAGATGCGCAGTATTTT.

The V gene is TRBV21-1, the J gene TRBJ2-3. TRBV21-1 corresponds to a pseudogene. This CDR3 region has 16 residues. CDR3 nucleotides: TGTGCCAGCAGCAAAGCCGGCTCAGTATGCACAGATACGCAGTATTTT. Amino acid sequence: CASSKAGSVCTDTQYF.